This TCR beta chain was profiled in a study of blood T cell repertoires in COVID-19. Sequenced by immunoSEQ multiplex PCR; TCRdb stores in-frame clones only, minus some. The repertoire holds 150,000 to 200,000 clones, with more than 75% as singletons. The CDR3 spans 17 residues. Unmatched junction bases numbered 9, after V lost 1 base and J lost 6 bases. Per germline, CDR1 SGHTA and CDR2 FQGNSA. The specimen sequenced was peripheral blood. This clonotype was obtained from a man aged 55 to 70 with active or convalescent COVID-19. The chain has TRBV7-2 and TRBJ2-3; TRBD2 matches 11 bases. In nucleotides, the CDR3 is TGTGCCAGCAGCTTAGTCGGTCTAGCGGGGGGTCGGGATACGCAGTATTTT. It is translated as CASSLVGLAGGRDTQYF.